This T cell receptor beta chain originates from a study of T-cell memory formation after mild COVID-19. Germline loops: CDR1 LGHNT, CDR2 FRNRAP. This CDR3 is built from 16 residues. With 0 bases removed from V and 1 base from J, the gap between germline ends came to 9 bases. MiXCR, run by TCRdb on the 5' RACE reads, gives a single entry per CDR3 protein. Found here are under 700,000 distinct CDR3 sequences, approximately 20% of them singletons; the top ten hold about an eighth. The V call is TRBV12-5, the J call TRBJ2-2; D perhaps matches TRBD1 (6 bases). The TCR was taken from an adult woman who had mild COVID-19 (a few samples of this study predate the infection). Cell type and time point are not known. Sequencing was carried out using PBMCs or a T cell subset sorted from them (not recorded which). DNA of the CDR3: TGTGCTAGTGGTTTGGTGACACAGGGGAACACCGGGGAGCTGTTTTTT. Protein: CASGLVTQGNTGELFF.